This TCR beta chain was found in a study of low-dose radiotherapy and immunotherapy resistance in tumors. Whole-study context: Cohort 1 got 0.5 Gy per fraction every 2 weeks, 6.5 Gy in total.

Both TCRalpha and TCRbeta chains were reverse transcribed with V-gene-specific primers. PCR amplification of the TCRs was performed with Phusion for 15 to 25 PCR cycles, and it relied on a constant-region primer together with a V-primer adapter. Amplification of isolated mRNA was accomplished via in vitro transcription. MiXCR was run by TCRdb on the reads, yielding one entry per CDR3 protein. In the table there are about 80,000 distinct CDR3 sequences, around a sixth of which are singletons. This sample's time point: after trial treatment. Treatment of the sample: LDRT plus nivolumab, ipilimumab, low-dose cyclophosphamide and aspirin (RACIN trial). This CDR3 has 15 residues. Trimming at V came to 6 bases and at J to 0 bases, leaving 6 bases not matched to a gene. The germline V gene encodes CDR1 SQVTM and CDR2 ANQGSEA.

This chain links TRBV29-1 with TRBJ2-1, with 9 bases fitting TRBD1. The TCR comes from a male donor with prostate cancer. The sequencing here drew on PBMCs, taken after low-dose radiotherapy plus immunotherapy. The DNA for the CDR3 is TGCAGCGTCGCCGGGACAGGGAGCTCCTACAATGAGCAGTTCTTC. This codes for CSVAGTGSSYNEQFF.